The clone carrying this T cell receptor beta chain occurred once. The sample belongs to a study of blood T cell repertoires in COVID-19. Study as a whole: Sample material is recorded as cDNA or gDNA derived from T cells, B-cell-depleted T cells, or PBMCs.

Assay used: immunoSEQ multiplex PCR; TCRdb lists only in-frame clones, some missing. Of fewer than 250,000 clones in the sample, approximately 80% were seen once. Germline loops: CDR1 LNHDA, CDR2 SQIVND (reference sequence). The CDR3 has 15 amino acids. V shed 4 bases, J shed 5 bases, and the junction held 9 bases outside the gene matches. The chain uses TRBV19 and TRBJ1-2; 8 nucleotides line up with TRBD1. The sequencing input was peripheral blood. The sequence derives from a woman in her 70s with acute or convalescent COVID-19. CDR3 DNA sequence: TGTGCCAGTAGTAGAGACAGGGGATTGAAATATGGCTACACCTTC. This sequence encodes CASSRDRGLKYGYTF.